The rows below give T cell receptor beta chains drawn from one sample of a study of cytomegalovirus exposure and HLA in healthy donors. The table came from immunoSEQ multiplex PCR; TCRdb's copy has only in-frame clones and leaves some out. The top ten hold about 3% of the sample, which has roughly 140,000 clones, 64% seen once. Sequenced: PBMCs. The source of these receptors is a woman aged 30 to 39 in good health and CMV-seropositive. The CDR3 runs from the conserved cysteine through the conserved F or W. A D gene is named only where the DNA matches it firmly. Part of the rows lack a size; the others show once, few, many or a class for expanded clones.

V gene	J gene	D gene	clone size	CDR3 protein	CDR3 DNA
TRBV5-5	TRBJ1-4	.	.	CASSHGTPNEKLFF	TGTGCCAGCAGTCACGGGACACCTAATGAAAAACTGTTTTTT
TRBV28	TRBJ1-2	.	few	CASTHNQLGYTF	TGTGCCAGCACTCATAATCAACTCGGGTACACCTTC
TRBV5-3	TRBJ2-2	TRBD2	.	CARTTQREGGNTGELFF	TGTGCCAGAACTACGCAGCGGGAGGGGGGCAACACCGGGGAGCTGTTTTTT
TRBV19	TRBJ1-1	.	few	CASSINRGTEAFF	TGTGCCAGTAGTATCAATCGGGGGACCGAAGCTTTCTTT
TRBV30	TRBJ2-2	.	few	CAWSVRVAGELFF	TGTGCCTGGAGTGTCAGGGTCGCCGGGGAGCTGTTTTTT
TRBV29-1	TRBJ1-1	.	.	CSVAPDKRGFTEAFF	TGCAGCGTTGCCCCAGACAAAAGGGGGTTCACTGAAGCTTTCTTT
TRBV5-1	TRBJ2-1	TRBD2	few	CASMTSRDEQFF	TGCGCCAGCATGACTAGCCGGGATGAGCAGTTCTTC
TRBV7-9	TRBJ2-1	TRBD2	many	CASSWLAGGHEQFF	TGTGCCAGCAGCTGGTTAGCGGGGGGGCATGAGCAGTTCTTC
TRBV11-2	TRBJ2-7	TRBD2	.	CASRRLAGDYEQYF	TGTGCCAGCCGAAGACTAGCGGGAGACTACGAGCAGTACTTC
TRBV5-1	TRBJ1-2	.	.	CASSFEGHDYGYTF	TGCGCCAGCAGCTTCGAGGGACACGACTATGGCTACACCTTC
TRBV6-5	TRBJ1-1	TRBD1	.	CASTGGRTEAFF	TGTGCCAGTACAGGGGGGCGAACTGAAGCTTTCTTT
TRBV28	TRBJ2-7	.	.	CASTSNYEQYF	TGTGCCAGCACCTCAAACTACGAGCAGTACTTC
TRBV4-1	TRBJ2-5	.	.	CASSHMFQETQYF	TGCGCCAGCAGCCATATGTTCCAAGAGACCCAGTACTTC
TRBV7-6	TRBJ2-7	TRBD2	.	CASSSRGAGGQSEQYF	TGTGCCAGCAGCTCAAGAGGGGCGGGGGGGCAGAGCGAGCAGTACTTC
TRBV5-1	TRBJ2-5	.	once	CASSLYVPSQETQYF	TGCGCCAGCAGCTTATATGTCCCTAGCCAAGAGACCCAGTACTTC
TRBV19	TRBJ2-3	TRBD2	.	CASSIQTSGGSDTQYF	TGTGCCAGTAGTATCCAAACTAGCGGGGGGTCAGATACGCAGTATTTT
TRBV6-1	TRBJ2-2	TRBD1	.	CASSEGDRDTGELFF	TGTGCCAGCAGTGAAGGAGACAGGGACACCGGGGAGCTGTTTTTT
TRBV6-1	TRBJ1-1	.	.	CASSDIRGQAFF	TGTGCCAGCAGTGATATCAGGGGCCAAGCTTTCTTT
TRBV15	TRBJ2-7	.	few	CATSRDLSGYLGYEQYF	TGTGCCACCAGCAGAGATCTTTCAGGGTATCTAGGTTACGAGCAGTACTTC
TRBV29-1	TRBJ1-2	TRBD1	few	CSVGTEAYGYTF	TGCAGCGTGGGGACAGAAGCCTATGGCTACACCTTC
TRBV11-2	TRBJ1-2	TRBD1	once	CASSLRQGDGYTF	TGTGCCAGCAGCTTAAGACAGGGGGATGGCTACACCTTC
TRBV13	TRBJ2-3	TRBD2	few	CASSSSSGGLDTQYF	TGTGCCAGCAGCTCCTCTAGCGGGGGACTAGATACGCAGTATTTT
TRBV5-6	TRBJ1-2	TRBD1	.	CASSRQGLPNYGYTF	TGTGCCAGCAGCAGACAGGGTTTACCTAACTATGGCTACACCTTC
TRBV6-1	TRBJ2-7	.	.	CASSEAVLYEQYF	TGTGCCAGCAGTGAAGCGGTTTTATACGAGCAGTACTTC
TRBV11-2	TRBJ2-3	TRBD1	.	CASSLVQGADTQYF	TGTGCCAGCAGCTTAGTGCAGGGGGCGGATACGCAGTATTTT
TRBV5-4	TRBJ1-1	TRBD1	.	CASALDRDNTEAFF	TGTGCCAGCGCCTTAGACAGGGATAACACTGAAGCTTTCTTT
TRBV7-9	TRBJ2-7	TRBD2	.	CASSQTSGTSSYEQYF	TGTGCCAGCAGCCAGACTAGCGGGACGAGCTCCTACGAGCAGTACTTC
TRBV30	TRBJ1-1	.	few	CAWSVRGGAPGSTEAFF	TGTGCCTGGAGTGTACGGGGGGGGGCTCCGGGGAGCACTGAAGCTTTCTTT
TRBV2	TRBJ1-5	.	.	CASRPRQNQPQHF	TGTGCCAGCAGACCCCGACAGAATCAGCCCCAGCATTTT
TRBV5-1	TRBJ2-1	TRBD1	few	CASSPSDRGQASEQFF	TGCGCCAGCAGCCCATCCGACAGGGGCCAAGCCAGTGAGCAGTTCTTC
TRBV10-3	TRBJ1-3	.	.	CAISESLIDSPGLNTIYF	TGTGCCATCAGTGAGTCGTTAATCGACAGCCCAGGTTTAAACACCATATATTTT
TRBV19	TRBJ2-1	TRBD1	.	CASSIRDRVGQGGEQFF	TGTGCCAGTAGTATTAGAGACCGGGTAGGACAGGGCGGGGAGCAGTTCTTC
TRBV5-1	TRBJ2-7	.	.	CASSLEGLSSYEQYF	TGCGCCAGCAGCTTGGAGGGGCTCAGTTCCTACGAGCAGTACTTC
TRBV5-4	TRBJ1-1	.	.	CASSSPENTEAFF	TGTGCCAGCAGCTCCCCAGAGAACACTGAAGCTTTCTTT
TRBV18	TRBJ1-6	.	few	CASSPSGGSNSPLHF	TGTGCCAGCTCACCGTCCGGCGGCAGCAATTCACCCCTCCACTTT
TRBV7-2	TRBJ2-2	TRBD2	.	CASSPLGLGRGELFF	TGTGCCAGCAGCCCGCTCGGACTAGGGCGTGGGGAGCTGTTTTTT
TRBV25-1	TRBJ2-1	.	.	CASSGNPEYNEQFF	TGTGCCAGCAGTGGAAACCCGGAGTACAATGAGCAGTTCTTC
TRBV19	TRBJ2-1	TRBD1	.	CASSGQGNNYNEQFF	TGTGCCAGTAGCGGACAGGGGAATAACTACAATGAGCAGTTCTTC
TRBV5-1	TRBJ1-4	TRBD1	few	CASRPGGAGNEKLFF	TGCGCCAGCAGACCAGGGGGCGCGGGTAATGAAAAACTGTTTTTT
TRBV14	TRBJ2-1	TRBD2	.	CASSQVAGYNEQFF	TGTGCCAGCAGCCAAGTAGCGGGATACAATGAGCAGTTCTTC
TRBV4-1	TRBJ2-5	.	.	CASSQGTTGLFVGSETQYF	TGCGCCAGCAGCCAAGGGACGACAGGTTTATTTGTGGGGTCGGAGACCCAGTACTTC
TRBV21-1	TRBJ1-2	.	.	CASSNASACNYGYTF	TGTGCCAGCAGCAACGCCAGCGCCTGTAACTATGGCTACACCTTC
TRBV30	TRBJ1-1	.	.	CAWSVLFGNTEAFF	TGTGCCTGGAGTGTACTATTCGGGAACACTGAAGCTTTCTTT
TRBV5-1	TRBJ1-4	.	.	CASSLDRTNEKLFF	TGCGCCAGCAGCCTAGACAGGACCAATGAAAAACTGTTTTTT
TRBV5-6	TRBJ2-7	TRBD2	few	CASSLGTSIYEQYF	TGTGCCAGCAGCCTAGGGACTAGCATATACGAGCAGTACTTC
TRBV20-1	TRBJ2-1	.	.	CSARDRREQFF	TGCAGTGCTAGAGATCGTCGGGAGCAGTTCTTC